This T cell receptor beta chain is from a study of T-cell memory formation after mild COVID-19. TCRdb re-called the 5' RACE reads through MiXCR, storing one row per CDR3 protein. The sample yields 100,000 to 150,000 distinct CDR3 sequences, about a sixth seen once. Whole-study results and caveats: The authors did not confirm SARS-CoV-2 specificity of second-wave clones peaking day 37.

On this clonotype itself: Its antigen is not identified.

The receptor was isolated from a man aged 18 to 29 who had mild COVID-19 (a few samples of this study predate the infection). Cell type and time point are not known. Material for sequencing was PBMCs or a T cell subset sorted from them (not recorded which).

The CDR3 here is CSAATGLGTEAFF. CDR3 nucleotides: TGCAGCGCCGCGACAGGGTTAGGCACTGAAGCTTTCTTT. V is TRBV29-1 and J is TRBJ1-1; 7 nucleotides align to TRBD1. CDR1 and CDR2 (germline): SQVTM, ANQGSEA. Trimming at V came to 7 bases and at J to 4 bases, leaving 9 bases not matched to a gene. The CDR3 contains 13 residues.